This section outlines one T cell receptor (beta chain) sequence together with its context. The antigen remains unidentified. One junction end disagrees with the germline gene, perhaps due to a read error. Amplification of TCR beta CDR3 regions used RNA as the template. In the first-round RT-PCR of the TCR CDR3, the HTBI primer set was used. TCRdb analysed the multiplex PCR reads with MiXCR anew, one entry per CDR3 protein. The sample consists of 540,000 or so distinct CDR3 sequences, 15% to 17% of them appearing once. Newly diagnosed hyperthyroidism, duration under 2 months, in patients aged 18 to 65. CDR3 size: 13 residues. Germline CDR1 LNHDA, CDR2 SQIVND (reference sequence). This sample was taken from a study of T cells in Graves' hyperthyroidism and ophthalmopathy. Turning to the study itself: Initial diagnosis, before any treatment, was when peripheral blood was collected.

Study outcomes and limitations: Blood also showed most of the thyroid clonotypes that were expanded above 0.001. Ophthalmopathy cases were set apart from stable hyperthyroidism by a 13 V-J model.

Sequencing input: blood. The sequence derives from a woman in her 30s with Graves' hyperthyroidism. This chain links TRBV19 with TRBJ1-5; D gene ambiguous. The CDR3 DNA is TGCGCCAGTAGTAGGGATGACTTTAGGCCCCAGCATTTT. As protein: CASSRDDFRPQHF.